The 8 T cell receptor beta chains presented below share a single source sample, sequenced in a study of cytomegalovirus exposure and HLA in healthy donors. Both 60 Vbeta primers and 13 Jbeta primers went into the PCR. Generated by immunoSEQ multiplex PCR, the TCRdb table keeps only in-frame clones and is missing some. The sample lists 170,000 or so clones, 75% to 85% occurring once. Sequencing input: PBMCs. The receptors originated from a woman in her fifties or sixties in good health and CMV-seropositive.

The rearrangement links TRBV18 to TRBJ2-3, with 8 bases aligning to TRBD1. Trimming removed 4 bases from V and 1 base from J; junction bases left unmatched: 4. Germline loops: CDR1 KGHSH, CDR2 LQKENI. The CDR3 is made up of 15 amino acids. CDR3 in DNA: TGTGCCAGCTCACGTGACAGGGGAGGCACAGATACGCAGTATTTT. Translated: CASSRDRGGTDTQYF.

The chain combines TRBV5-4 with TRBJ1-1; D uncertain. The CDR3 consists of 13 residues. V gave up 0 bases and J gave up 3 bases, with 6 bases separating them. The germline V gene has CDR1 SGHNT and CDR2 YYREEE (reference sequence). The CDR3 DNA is TGTGCCAGCAGCTTGGAACGGGACACTGAAGCTTTCTTT. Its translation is CASSLERDTEAFF.

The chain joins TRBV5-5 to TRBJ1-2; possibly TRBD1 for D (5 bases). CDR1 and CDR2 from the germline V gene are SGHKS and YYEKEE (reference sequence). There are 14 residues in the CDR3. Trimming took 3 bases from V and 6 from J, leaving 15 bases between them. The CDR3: CASSSGLAADGYTF. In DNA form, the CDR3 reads TGTGCCAGCAGCTCGGGACTGGCGGCCGATGGCTACACCTTC.

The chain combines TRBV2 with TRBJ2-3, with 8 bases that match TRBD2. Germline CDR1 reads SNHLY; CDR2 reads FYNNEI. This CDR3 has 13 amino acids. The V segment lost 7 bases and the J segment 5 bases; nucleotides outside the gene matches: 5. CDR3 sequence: CASKAGVVDTQYF. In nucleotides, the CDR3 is TGTGCCAGCAAAGCGGGGGTGGTAGATACGCAGTATTTT. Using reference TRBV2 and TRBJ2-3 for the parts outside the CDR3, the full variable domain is EPEVTQTPSHQVTQMGQEVILRCVPISNHLYFYWYRQILGQKVEFLVSFYNNEISEKSEIFDDQFSVERPDGSNFTLKIRSTKLEDSAMYFCASKAGVVDTQYFGPGTRLTVL.

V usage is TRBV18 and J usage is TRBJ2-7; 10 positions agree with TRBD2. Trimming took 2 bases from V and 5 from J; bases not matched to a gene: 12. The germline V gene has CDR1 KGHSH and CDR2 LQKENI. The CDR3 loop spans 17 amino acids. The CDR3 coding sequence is TGTGCCAGCTCACCATCAGGCTATGGAGCGGGGGGGAACGAGCAGTACTTC. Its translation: CASSPSGYGAGGNEQYF.

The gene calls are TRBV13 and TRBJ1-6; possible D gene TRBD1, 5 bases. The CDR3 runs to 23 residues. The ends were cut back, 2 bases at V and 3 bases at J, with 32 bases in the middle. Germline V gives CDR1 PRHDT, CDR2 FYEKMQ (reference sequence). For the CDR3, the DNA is TGTGCCAGCAGCTTAACGTCGCGCAGGGCGTTATATCGGGAGCGACTCTATAATTCACCCCTCCACTTT. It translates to CASSLTSRRALYRERLYNSPLHF.

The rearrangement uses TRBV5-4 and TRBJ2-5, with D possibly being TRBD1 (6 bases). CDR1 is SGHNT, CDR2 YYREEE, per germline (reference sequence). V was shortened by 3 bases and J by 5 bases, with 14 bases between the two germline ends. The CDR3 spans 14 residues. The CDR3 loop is CASSSGDRWETQYF. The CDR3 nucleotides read TGTGCCAGCAGCTCAGGGGATCGGTGGGAGACCCAGTACTTC.

CDR3 bases: TGTGCCACCAGCAGAGCGGGTAGCGGGAGAACTTTACAAGAGACCCAGTACTTC. Its translation: CATSRAGSGRTLQETQYF. The chain recombines TRBV15 with TRBJ2-5, with 9 bases aligning to TRBD2. The CDR3 extends over 18 amino acids. Germline V CDR1 and CDR2: LNHNV, YYDKDF (reference sequence). After removal of 1 base from V and 2 bases from J, the junction contained 11 bases not matched to a gene.